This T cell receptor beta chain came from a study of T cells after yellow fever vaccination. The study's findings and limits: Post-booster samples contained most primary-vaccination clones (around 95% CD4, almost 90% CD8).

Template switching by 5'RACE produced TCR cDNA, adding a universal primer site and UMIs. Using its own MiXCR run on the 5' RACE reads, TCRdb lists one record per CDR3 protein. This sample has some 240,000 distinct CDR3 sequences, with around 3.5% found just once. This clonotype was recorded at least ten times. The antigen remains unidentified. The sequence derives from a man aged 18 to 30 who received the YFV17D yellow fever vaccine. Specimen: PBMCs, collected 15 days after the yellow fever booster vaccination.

The CDR3 loop reads CASSPTGWSHGYTF. The CDR3, as DNA: TGTGCCAGCAGCCCGACAGGGTGGTCCCATGGCTACACCTTC. The V call is TRBV5-6, the J call TRBJ1-2; 7 bases line up with TRBD1. Trimming at V came to 4 bases and at J to 6 bases, leaving 9 bases not matched to a gene. Germline loops: CDR1 SGHDT, CDR2 YYEEEE. There are 14 residues in the CDR3.